This is a list of T cell receptor beta chains from one sample in a study of lymphopenia after photon versus proton radiotherapy. The repertoire was sequenced with immunoSEQ multiplex PCR; TCRdb's copy has only in-frame clones and lacks some. The table includes approximately 15,000 clones, 65% to 85% detected once. This material consisted of peripheral blood, taken from a patient treated with photon-based radiotherapy. The source is a man between 50 and 59 years old with gastric cancer. CDR3s include the opening cysteine and the closing phenylalanine or tryptophan. Fields, in order: V gene, D gene, J gene, clone size, CDR3 protein, CDR3 DNA. D genes are given only for firm matches. Some rows have no size entry. The others give once, few or many, or a class for an expanded clone.

TRBV19	TRBD1	TRBJ2-1	-	CASSIVPLGQGAREQFF	TGTGCCAGTAGTATAGTACCCTTGGGACAGGGGGCTAGGGAGCAGTTCTTC
TRBV29-1	-	TRBJ1-2	-	CSVGLGLNYGYTF	TGCAGCGTTGGTTTAGGGCTCAACTATGGCTACACCTTC
TRBV30	-	TRBJ1-1	once	CAWTQEDTEAFF	TGTGCCTGGACCCAGGAGGACACTGAAGCTTTCTTT
TRBV9	-	TRBJ2-5	-	CASSEDPGRTQYF	TGTGCCAGCAGCGAGGATCCGGGGCGGACCCAGTACTTC
TRBV2	-	TRBJ2-3	once	CASIVDTQYF	TGTGCCAGCATTGTGGATACGCAGTATTTT
TRBV6-5	-	TRBJ1-2	few	CASSGQLHGYTF	TGTGCCAGCAGTGGACAGTTGCATGGCTACACCTTC
TRBV5-1	-	TRBJ1-1	-	CASSDGYEAFF	TGCGCCAGCAGCGACGGATATGAAGCTTTCTTT
TRBV12-5	-	TRBJ2-2	-	CASGLAGYTGELFF	TGTGCTAGTGGTTTGGCGGGGTACACCGGGGAGCTGTTTTTT
TRBV18	-	TRBJ1-2	-	CASSPKGGEGYTF	TGTGCCAGCTCACCAAAGGGCGGGGAAGGCTACACCTTC
TRBV6-1	-	TRBJ1-6	-	CASSVTGYNSPLHF	TGTGCCAGCAGCGTTACAGGGTACAATTCACCCCTCCACTTT
TRBV30	-	TRBJ2-5	-	CAWSDLGVRETQYF	TGTGCCTGGAGTGACTTGGGGGTCCGAGAGACCCAGTACTTC
TRBV4-3	TRBD1	TRBJ2-7	few	CASSQEIRQGAYEQYF	TGCGCCAGCAGCCAAGAAATTCGACAGGGGGCTTACGAGCAGTACTTC
TRBV7-2	-	TRBJ2-7	-	CASKPHEQYF	TGTGCCAGCAAACCCCACGAGCAGTACTTC
TRBV6-1	TRBD2	TRBJ2-3	few	CASSEIRTRADTQYF	TGTGCCAGCAGTGAAATCAGGACTAGAGCAGATACGCAGTATTTT
TRBV5-1	-	TRBJ2-1	-	CASSSLVPDYNEQFF	TGCGCCAGCAGCTCCCTAGTCCCAGACTACAATGAGCAGTTCTTC
TRBV10-3	TRBD2	TRBJ2-7	-	CAISDPGRPGGEQYF	TGTGCCATCAGTGATCCGGGACGGCCCGGGGGGGAGCAGTACTTC
TRBV4-1	-	TRBJ1-1	-	CASSQADRPNTEAFF	TGCGCCAGCAGCCAAGCCGACAGACCGAACACTGAAGCTTTCTTT
TRBV6-6	TRBD1	TRBJ2-7	few	CAISPDRVSEQYF	TGTGCCATCAGTCCGGACAGGGTAAGCGAGCAGTACTTC
TRBV7-8	-	TRBJ2-1	-	CASRTGTEQFF	TGTGCCAGCAGAACAGGGACCGAGCAGTTCTTC
TRBV6-1	TRBD2	TRBJ2-5	-	CASSEFLAGSRETQYF	TGTGCCAGCAGTGAATTCCTAGCGGGGTCTAGAGAGACCCAGTACTTC
TRBV11-2	-	TRBJ2-3	few	CASSLEAGATDTQYF	TGTGCCAGCAGCTTAGAGGCGGGGGCGACGGATACGCAGTATTTT
TRBV7-2	TRBD2	TRBJ2-5	-	CASSFGGGVQETQYF	TGTGCCAGCAGCTTTGGCGGGGGGGTTCAAGAGACCCAGTACTTC
TRBV15	-	TRBJ1-5	-	CATSRGPPGTDQPQHF	TGTGCCACCAGCAGAGGCCCCCCGGGGACCGATCAGCCCCAGCATTTT
TRBV2	-	TRBJ1-4	once	CASSPMGESEKLFF	TGTGCCAGCAGCCCAATGGGGGAAAGTGAAAAACTGTTTTTT
TRBV27	-	TRBJ2-3	-	CASPQGSTDTQYF	TGTGCCAGCCCCCAGGGTAGCACAGATACGCAGTATTTT
TRBV29-1	-	TRBJ2-5	-	CSVAKGETQYF	TGCAGCGTTGCTAAGGGCGAGACCCAGTACTTC
TRBV9	-	TRBJ1-1	-	CASSTKGREDLNTEAFF	TGTGCCAGCAGCACAAAGGGGAGGGAGGACTTGAACACTGAAGCTTTCTTT
TRBV30	TRBD1	TRBJ2-4	-	CAWTPFGQGLGLAKNIQYF	TGTGCCTGGACTCCCTTTGGACAGGGCTTAGGGTTAGCCAAAAACATTCAGTACTTC
TRBV6-5	-	TRBJ1-6	-	CASSYSTQGDSPLHF	TGTGCCAGCAGTTACTCGACGCAGGGTGATTCCCCCCTCCACTTT
TRBV29-1	TRBD2	TRBJ2-3	-	CSVATSGGRTDTQYF	TGCAGCGTGGCTACTAGCGGGGGGCGCACAGATACGCAGTATTTT
TRBV10-3	TRBD1	TRBJ1-1	-	CAIHAGGGEAFF	TGTGCCATACACGCAGGGGGTGGAGAAGCTTTCTTT
TRBV28	-	TRBJ2-2	-	CASRTRTVTGELFF	TGTGCCAGCAGAACTAGGACTGTTACCGGGGAGCTGTTTTTT
TRBV5-6	TRBD1	TRBJ1-1	few	CASSLPTTGFGTEAFF	TGTGCCAGCAGCTTGCCCACGACAGGGTTCGGCACTGAAGCTTTCTTT
TRBV7-2	-	TRBJ2-3	-	CASSPGLLTGDTQYF	TGTGCCAGCAGCCCGGGACTCCTCACGGGAGATACGCAGTATTTT
TRBV23-1	-	TRBJ2-1	-	CASSQSPRADEQFF	TGCGCCAGCAGTCAATCCCCCAGGGCGGATGAGCAGTTCTTC
TRBV6-4	-	TRBJ2-3	-	CASSVGGGPDTQYF	TGTGCCAGCAGTGTGGGGGGGGGCCCAGATACGCAGTATTTT
TRBV25-1	-	TRBJ2-7	-	CASSWGYEQYF	TGTGCCAGCAGTTGGGGTTACGAGCAGTACTTC
TRBV25-1	-	TRBJ1-2	few	CASNSGYGYTF	TGTGCCAGCAACTCGGGCTATGGCTACACCTTC
TRBV6-4	TRBD2	TRBJ2-2	few	CASSDSILAGYTGELFF	TGTGCCAGCAGTGACTCGATTCTAGCGGGGTACACCGGGGAGCTGTTTTTT
TRBV7-3	TRBD1	TRBJ1-2	few	CASSSHRGTNYGYTF	TGTGCCAGCAGCTCTCACAGGGGAACTAACTATGGCTACACCTTC
TRBV6-6	-	TRBJ1-6	-	CASSAGIGSPLHF	TGTGCCAGCAGCGCAGGGATAGGATCACCCCTCCACTTT
TRBV20-1	-	TRBJ2-1	-	CSATYNEQFF	TGCAGTGCTACCTACAATGAGCAGTTCTTC
TRBV15	-	TRBJ1-2	-	CATSRVESVYGYTF	TGTGCCACCAGCAGAGTAGAGTCAGTCTATGGCTACACCTTC
TRBV7-3	-	TRBJ2-3	once	CASSPDSDTQYF	TGTGCCAGCAGCCCCGATTCCGATACGCAGTATTTT
TRBV2	TRBD1	TRBJ1-1	-	CASSAEGQGPTEAFF	TGTGCCAGCAGCGCCGAGGGACAGGGCCCCACTGAAGCTTTCTTT
TRBV15	TRBD1	TRBJ2-1	-	CATSRQGDHNEQFF	TGTGCCACTTCCCGACAGGGAGACCACAATGAGCAGTTCTTC
TRBV15	-	TRBJ2-7	-	CATSRDQSYEQYF	TGTGCCACCAGCAGAGACCAGTCCTACGAGCAGTACTTC
TRBV6-4	-	TRBJ2-3	-	CASSVEGGRTDTQYF	TGTGCCAGCAGTGTCGAGGGGGGGCGGACAGATACGCAGTATTTT